A selection of T cell receptor beta chains follows, all from one sample in a study of T cells after yellow fever vaccination. TCRdb analysed the 5' RACE reads with MiXCR anew, one entry per CDR3 protein. The repertoire includes 200,000 to 300,000 distinct CDR3 sequences, 10% to 15% of them detected once, and 0.4% to 0.55% sits in the top ten. The material was CD4+ T cells sorted from PBMCs, obtained 45 days after the yellow fever booster vaccination. The receptors derive from a man younger than 40 who received the YFV17D yellow fever vaccine. Both conserved end residues are part of each CDR3. D genes are given only for firm matches. Clone size is shown for a subset of rows, as once, few, many or a class of expanded clone.

D gene,clone size,V gene,J gene,CDR3 DNA,CDR3 protein
TRBD1,few,TRBV5-1,TRBJ2-7,TGCGCCAGCAGCGGCCGCTGGGACAGGGGTCGGTACGAGCAGTACTTC,CASSGRWDRGRYEQYF
.,few,TRBV7-8,TRBJ1-5,TGTGCCAGCAGCTTAGTCTCCAATCAGCCCCAGCATTTT,CASSLVSNQPQHF
.,.,TRBV7-8,TRBJ2-7,TGTGCCAGCAGCTTAGGACCAGGGCACGAGCAGTACTTC,CASSLGPGHEQYF
TRBD2,many,TRBV11-2,TRBJ2-3,TGTGCCAGCAGCTTATTTCCCCACCCTTATGGGGAGGGCCACACAGATACGCAGTATTTT,CASSLFPHPYGEGHTDTQYF
.,few,TRBV7-2,TRBJ2-5,TGTGCCAGCAGCTTGCAGGCTGGAGAGACCCAGTACTTC,CASSLQAGETQYF
.,few,TRBV7-2,TRBJ1-4,TGTGCCAGCAGCCTATTCCAGGGGGAAAAACTGTTTTTT,CASSLFQGEKLFF
TRBD2,few,TRBV5-1,TRBJ2-5,TGCGCCAGCAGCCCCAGCGGGAGTCTGGGGACCCAGTACTTC,CASSPSGSLGTQYF
TRBD1,.,TRBV6-2/TRBV6-3,TRBJ1-1,TGTGCCAGCAGACCCATAACAGGGGGGAACACTGAAGCTTTCTTT,CASRPITGGNTEAFF
TRBD1,.,TRBV6-1,TRBJ1-5,TGTGCCAGCAGTCTTCGGACAGGGGGGCCCCAGCATTTT,CASSLRTGGPQHF
.,many,TRBV30,TRBJ2-7,TGTGCCTGGGCTACTGGACTATCCTACGAGCAGTACTTC,CAWATGLSYEQYF
TRBD1,few,TRBV7-2,TRBJ1-1,TGTGCCAGCAGCTCCCCTGGCAGGGGGGTAGCTTTCTTT,CASSSPGRGVAFF
.,few,TRBV7-9,TRBJ2-3,TGTGCCAGCAGCTCCCGGGTGGGTTCCCACTCAGATACGCAGTATTTT,CASSSRVGSHSDTQYF
.,.,TRBV7-2,TRBJ2-7,TGTGCCAGCAGTCGCAATTCAGGGGCCTCCTACGAGCAGTACTTC,CASSRNSGASYEQYF
TRBD1,.,TRBV4-3,TRBJ1-1,TGCGCCAGCCAGCAAGACAGGGGCTACATGAACACTGAAGCTTTCTTT,CASQQDRGYMNTEAFF
TRBD1,.,TRBV28,TRBJ2-1,TGTGCCAGCGGACTGACGGGACAGGGGGAGAATGAGCAGTTCTTC,CASGLTGQGENEQFF
TRBD2,few,TRBV6-4,TRBJ2-1,TGTGCCAGCAGTCTTACGGGAGGAGCGGTGAGTAAGCAGTTCTTC,CASSLTGGAVSKQFF
TRBD1,once,TRBV7-2,TRBJ1-5,TGTGCCAGCAGCTTAGTTCGGACAGGGGGCAATCAGCCCCAGCATTTT,CASSLVRTGGNQPQHF
.,.,TRBV12-3/TRBV12-4,TRBJ2-6,TGTGCCAGCAGTTTTTCAGGGGATGGGGCCAACGTCCTGACTTTC,CASSFSGDGANVLTF
.,.,TRBV20-1,TRBJ2-7,TGCAGTGCTAGTGCCCTCGGGGGAATGGTCTACGAGCAGTACTTC,CSASALGGMVYEQYF
TRBD2,.,TRBV12-3/TRBV12-4,TRBJ2-7,TGTGCCAGCAGGCTACTAGCGGGAGGGCGCGAGCAGTACTTC,CASRLLAGGREQYF
.,.,TRBV20-1,TRBJ2-3,TGCAGTTCCCTGACAGAAGACACAGATACGCAGTATTTT,CSSLTEDTDTQYF
.,few,TRBV12-3/TRBV12-4,TRBJ2-3,TGTGCCAGCAGTTCTGACAGGGGAGGGCCCCTAAGTACGCAGTATTTT,CASSSDRGGPLSTQYF
.,.,TRBV29-1,TRBJ1-2,TGCAGCGTTGAGGACCGTGGCAGTCTAAACTATGGCTACACCTTC,CSVEDRGSLNYGYTF
.,.,TRBV7-2,TRBJ2-5,TGTGCCAGCAGCCCCCAGAATGGGGGTTGGAGGGACCAGTACTTC,CASSPQNGGWRDQYF
.,few,TRBV7-6,TRBJ2-5,TGTGCCAGCAGCCACCGGCAGACAGAGACCCAGTACTTC,CASSHRQTETQYF
.,.,TRBV19,TRBJ2-7,TGTGCCAGTAGTATAGAAGGAACCCGAACCGCCTACGAGCAGTACTTC,CASSIEGTRTAYEQYF
.,.,TRBV7-6,TRBJ2-1,TGTGCCAGCAGCTTAGGCGGCCCGGCCCACAATGAGCAGTTCTTC,CASSLGGPAHNEQFF
TRBD1,.,TRBV7-2,TRBJ2-7,TGTGCCAGCAGCCACGACAGGGGGCCCCCCGAGCAGTACTTC,CASSHDRGPPEQYF
.,few,TRBV5-1,TRBJ2-1,TGCGCCAGCAGCTTGGAAGGGATTTATGAGCAGTTCTTC,CASSLEGIYEQFF
TRBD1,few,TRBV6-5,TRBJ1-3,TGTGCCAGCAGTTACGGGGGACAGGCGGGTGGAAACACCATATATTTT,CASSYGGQAGGNTIYF
.,many,TRBV5-1,TRBJ2-1,TGCGCCAGCAGCTTGGAACGGGTAAGGCAGTTCTTC,CASSLERVRQFF
.,.,TRBV11-2,TRBJ2-3,TGTGCCAGCAGCGGGCTCGGCGAGACGCAGTATTTT,CASSGLGETQYF
.,.,TRBV24-1,TRBJ2-7,TGTGCCACCAGTGATCACCTCTACGAGCAGTACTTC,CATSDHLYEQYF
.,.,TRBV9,TRBJ2-2,TGTGCCAGCAGCGTGTTCAGGAAAACCACCGGGGAGCTGTTTTTT,CASSVFRKTTGELFF
.,.,TRBV9,TRBJ2-2,TGTGCCAGCAGCCCGGGTGGAGGGGTAGACACCGGGGAGCTGTTTTTT,CASSPGGGVDTGELFF
TRBD1,.,TRBV30,TRBJ2-5,TGTGCCTGGGCACACGGGACAGCCCAAGAGACCCAGTACTTC,CAWAHGTAQETQYF
.,.,TRBV5-1,TRBJ1-5,TGCGCCAGCAGCTTGGATCTGGCCGGACAGCCCCAGCATTTT,CASSLDLAGQPQHF
.,few,TRBV11-1,TRBJ2-2,TGTGCCAGCAGCTTAAGGGGCTTTGGTGAGGGACGCACCGGGGAGCTGTTTTTT,CASSLRGFGEGRTGELFF
TRBD1,few,TRBV9,TRBJ2-7,TGTGCCAGCAGCGTAGTGACAGGGGGGATCAACGAGCAGTACTTC,CASSVVTGGINEQYF
TRBD2,.,TRBV4-3,TRBJ2-6,TGCGCCAGCAGCCAACTGGGGAGGGGCGGGTCTGGGGCCAACGTCCTGACTTTC,CASSQLGRGGSGANVLTF
.,few,TRBV5-1,TRBJ2-3,TGCGCCAGCAGCGGGGATAGCGGAAGGGGACATACGCAGTATTTT,CASSGDSGRGHTQYF
.,.,TRBV7-2,TRBJ1-5,TGTGCCAGCAGCTTCCAGGGCGGAGGACAGCCCCAGCATTTT,CASSFQGGGQPQHF
.,few,TRBV7-2,TRBJ2-5,TGTGCCAGCAGCAACCCGGAGACCCAGTACTTC,CASSNPETQYF
TRBD2,few,TRBV11-3,TRBJ2-3,TGTGCCAGCAGCTTGGGAATCGAGCGGGACTCAGATACGCAGTATTTT,CASSLGIERDSDTQYF
.,.,TRBV7-2,TRBJ1-5,TGTGCCAGCAGCTACACCCCGGGCCAGCCCCAGCATTTT,CASSYTPGQPQHF
.,few,TRBV18,TRBJ1-5,TGTGCCAGCTCACCCAGGGTCCATCAGCCCCAGCATTTT,CASSPRVHQPQHF